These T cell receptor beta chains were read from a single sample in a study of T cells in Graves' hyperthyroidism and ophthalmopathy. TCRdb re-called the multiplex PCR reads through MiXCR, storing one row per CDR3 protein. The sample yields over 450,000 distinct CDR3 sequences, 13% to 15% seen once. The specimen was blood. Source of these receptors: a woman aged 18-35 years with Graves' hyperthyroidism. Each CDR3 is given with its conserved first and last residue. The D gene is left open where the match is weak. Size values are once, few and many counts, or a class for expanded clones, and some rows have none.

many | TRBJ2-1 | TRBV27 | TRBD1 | CASSETGHGYNEQFF | TGTGCCAGCAGTGAGACAGGGCATGGGTACAATGAGCAGTTCTTC
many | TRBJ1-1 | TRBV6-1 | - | CASSERAEEAFF | TGTGCCAGCAGTGAACGGGCAGAAGAAGCTTTCTTT
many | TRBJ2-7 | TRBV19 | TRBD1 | CASSIGTGGYEQYF | TGTGCCAGTAGTATTGGGACAGGGGGCTACGAGCAGTACTTC
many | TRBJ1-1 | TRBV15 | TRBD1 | CATRQGVYTEAFF | TGTGCCACCCGACAGGGGGTGTACACTGAAGCTTTCTTT
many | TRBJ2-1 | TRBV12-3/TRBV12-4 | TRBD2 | CASSSGTRANEQFF | TGTGCCAGCAGTTCCGGGACTAGGGCGAATGAGCAGTTCTTC
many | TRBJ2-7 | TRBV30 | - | CALEHGGQQGTGQQYF | TGTGCCTTAGAGCATGGCGGGCAGCAGGGGACCGGACAGCAGTACTTC
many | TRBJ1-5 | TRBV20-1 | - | CSAIGVTGGNQPQHF | TGCAGTGCTATCGGAGTCACAGGCGGGAATCAGCCCCAGCATTTT
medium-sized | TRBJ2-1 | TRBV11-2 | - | CASSRQQASNNEQFF | TGTGCCAGCAGCCGACAGCAGGCTAGCAATAATGAGCAGTTCTTC
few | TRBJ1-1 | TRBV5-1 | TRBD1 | CASSFPPGGVNTEAFF | TGCGCCAGCAGCTTTCCCCCAGGGGGCGTGAACACTGAAGCTTTCTTT
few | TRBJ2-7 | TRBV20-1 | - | CSARDSGQHLYEQYF | TGCAGTGCTAGAGATTCGGGACAACACCTCTACGAGCAGTACTTC
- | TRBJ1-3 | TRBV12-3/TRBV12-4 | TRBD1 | CASSLSGGTGELSSGNTIYF | TGTGCCAGCAGTTTATCAGGGGGAACCGGGGAGCTGAGCTCTGGAAACACCATATATTTT
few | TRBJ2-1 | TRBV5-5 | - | CASSPSPKEQFF | TGTGCCAGCAGCCCCTCCCCCAAAGAGCAGTTCTTC
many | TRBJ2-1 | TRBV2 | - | CASSEGVGVGNEQFF | TGTGCCAGCAGTGAAGGGGTCGGAGTGGGCAATGAGCAGTTCTTC
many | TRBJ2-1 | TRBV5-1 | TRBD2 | CASSLAGIITNNEQFF | TGCGCCAGCTCTCTAGCGGGGATCATTACAAACAATGAGCAGTTCTTC
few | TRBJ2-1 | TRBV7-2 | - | CASSLGAREQFF | TGTGCCAGCAGCTTGGGGGCGCGAGAGCAGTTCTTC
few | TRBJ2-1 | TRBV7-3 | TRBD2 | CASSLIGGSGDEQFF | TGTGCCAGCAGCTTAATCGGCGGGAGTGGGGATGAGCAGTTCTTC
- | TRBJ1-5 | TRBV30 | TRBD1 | CAWRGQGAIQPQHF | TGTGCCTGGAGGGGGCAGGGGGCTATTCAGCCCCAGCATTTT
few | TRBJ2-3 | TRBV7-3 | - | CASSPEGLVDTQYF | TGTGCCAGCAGCCCAGAGGGGCTGGTGGATACGCAGTATTTT
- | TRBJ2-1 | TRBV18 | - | CASPPASSNEQFF | TGTGCCAGCCCACCCGCTAGCTCTAATGAGCAGTTCTTC
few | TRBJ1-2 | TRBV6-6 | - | CASSYGGAGRRDGYTF | TGTGCCAGCAGTTACGGGGGAGCAGGGAGAAGGGATGGCTACACCTTC
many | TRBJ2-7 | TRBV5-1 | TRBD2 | CASSISAGINEQYF | TGCGCCAGCAGCATATCAGCGGGAATCAACGAGCAGTACTTC
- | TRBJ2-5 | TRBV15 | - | CATSRSLGALEGTQYF | TGTGCCACCAGCAGATCCCTGGGAGCCCTGGAGGGGACCCAGTACTTC
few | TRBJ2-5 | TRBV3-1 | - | CASSVDWRGKTQYF | TGTGCCAGCAGCGTTGACTGGAGGGGTAAGACCCAGTACTTC
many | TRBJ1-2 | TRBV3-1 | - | CASSQESGRRGYTF | TGTGCCAGCAGCCAAGAATCGGGCCGGCGGGGCTACACCTTC
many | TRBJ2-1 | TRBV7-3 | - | CANSPSKGGGHEQFF | TGTGCCAACAGCCCCTCCAAGGGTGGGGGTCATGAGCAGTTCTTC
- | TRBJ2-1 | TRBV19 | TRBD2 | CASSKAGGPRNEQFF | TGTGCCAGTAGTAAAGCGGGAGGGCCGCGGAATGAGCAGTTCTTC
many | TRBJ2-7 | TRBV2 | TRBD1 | CASSEARGYEQYF | TGTGCCAGCAGTGAGGCCAGGGGGTACGAGCAGTACTTC
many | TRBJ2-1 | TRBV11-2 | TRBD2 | CASSSGLAGDEQFF | TGTGCCAGCAGCTCGGGACTAGCGGGAGATGAGCAGTTCTTC
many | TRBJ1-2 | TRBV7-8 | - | CASSLHNLLGAYGYTF | TGTGCCAGCAGCTTACACAATCTATTGGGGGCCTATGGCTACACCTTC
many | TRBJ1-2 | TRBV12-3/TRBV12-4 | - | CASSFSERYGYTF | TGTGCCAGCAGTTTCTCCGAGAGGTATGGCTACACCTTC
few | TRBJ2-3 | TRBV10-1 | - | CASSESTGSFTQYF | TGCGCCAGCAGTGAGTCGACGGGATCGTTTACGCAGTATTTT
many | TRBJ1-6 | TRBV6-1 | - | CASSAEPNLNSPLHF | TGTGCCAGCAGTGCGGAGCCGAACCTTAATTCACCCCTCCACTTT
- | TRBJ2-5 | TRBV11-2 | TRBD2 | CASSVSLPGLRFHF | TGTGCCAGCAGCGTATCACTCCCGGGACTAAGGTTCCACTTC
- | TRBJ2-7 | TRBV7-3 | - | CASSLSRSYEQYF | TGTGCCAGCAGCTTGAGTCGGTCCTACGAGCAGTACTTC
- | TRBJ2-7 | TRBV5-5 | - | CASSLVLSYEQYF | TGTGCCAGCAGCTTGGTACTTTCCTACGAGCAGTACTTC
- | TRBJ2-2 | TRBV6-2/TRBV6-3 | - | CASSPFDQPTGELFF | TGTGCCAGCAGCCCTTTCGACCAGCCTACCGGGGAGCTGTTTTTT
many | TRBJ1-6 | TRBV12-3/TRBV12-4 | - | CASSPMAGLSSYNSPLHF | TGTGCCAGCAGCCCTATGGCAGGGCTAAGCTCCTATAATTCACCCCTCCACTTT